What follows are 20 T cell receptor beta chains derived from one specimen sequenced in a study of cytomegalovirus exposure and HLA in healthy donors. The primer mix had 60 Vbeta and 13 Jbeta primers. Profiling relied on immunoSEQ multiplex PCR, and the TCRdb table lists in-frame clones only, not all of them. The data show roughly 70,000 clones, and the top ten clones hold 2.5% to 3%. The source material was PBMCs. Source of these receptors: a middle-aged man in good health and CMV-seronegative.

This chain connects TRBV4-1 to TRBJ1-5, with D possibly being TRBD1 (6 bases). The germline V gene encodes CDR1 MGHRA and CDR2 YSYEKL. The CDR3 is 15 residues long. The V and J ends lost 1 base and 3 bases respectively, with 10 bases between them. The CDR3 protein is CASSQGEGDNQPQHF. The CDR3 DNA is TGCGCCAGCAGCCAAGGCGAGGGGGACAATCAGCCCCAGCATTTT.

The chain couples TRBV2 to TRBJ2-2; the D gene is possibly TRBD2 (6 bases). V gave up 8 bases and J gave up 1 base, with 14 bases separating them. Germline V CDR1 and CDR2: SNHLY, FYNNEI. The CDR3 runs to 15 residues. CDR3 coding DNA: TGTGCCAGCCAATCGACCGGGGGGAACACCGGGGAGCTGTTTTTT. Its protein is CASQSTGGNTGELFF.

The chain combines TRBV29-1 with TRBJ1-2; 7 positions agree with TRBD1. Germline CDR1 is SQVTM and CDR2 is ANQGSEA. V gave up 6 bases and J gave up 6 bases; unmatched junction bases: 7. The CDR3 sequence is 12 residues long. Here the CDR3 reads CSVNSGGNGYTF. The DNA of the CDR3 is TGCAGCGTGAATTCAGGGGGTAATGGCTACACCTTC.

The chain links TRBV6-6 to TRBJ1-1; possibly TRBD1 for D (5 bases). Germline V CDR1 and CDR2: MNHNY, SVGAGI (reference sequence). This CDR3 region has 13 residues. Trimming cost V 5 bases and J 1 base, with 8 bases left between them. CDR3 sequence reads: CASSTGQNTEAFF. CDR3 sequence (DNA): TGTGCCAGCAGTACCGGACAGAACACTGAAGCTTTCTTT.

V and J are TRBV30 and TRBJ1-6; 7 nucleotides match TRBD1. The CDR3 is 15 amino acids. V trimming: 2 bases; J trimming: 5 bases; junction bases outside the gene matches: 6. CDR1 and CDR2 from the germline V gene are GTSNPN and SVGIG (reference sequence). The CDR3 is CAWSLRDRDNSPLHF. For the CDR3, the DNA is TGTGCCTGGAGTCTCCGGGACAGAGATAATTCACCCCTCCACTTT.

This sequence joins TRBV6-1 and TRBJ2-1, with 7 bases fitting TRBD1. The V gene end was trimmed by 2 bases and the J gene end by 9 bases; junction bases not matched to a gene: 7. This CDR3 contains 14 residues. Per the germline V gene, CDR1 is MNHNS and CDR2 is SASEGT. The CDR3 DNA sequence: TGTGCCAGCAGTGAAAATAGGGGGCTCGGTGAGCAGTTCTTC. Encoded protein: CASSENRGLGEQFF.

The gene calls are TRBV2 and TRBJ1-2; 9 bases fit TRBD1. V shed 6 bases and J 6 bases; nucleotides not matched to a gene: 11. Germline lookup yields CDR1 SNHLY and CDR2 FYNNEI. CDR3 length: 15 residues. The CDR3, as DNA: TGTGCCAGCAGCCGCAAAAGACAGGGGGTCGATGGCTACACCTTC. Residues: CASSRKRQGVDGYTF.

The chain links TRBV6-5 to TRBJ1-5; D ambiguous. The CDR3 is 15 residues long. Trimming removed 4 bases at V and 2 bases at J, with 12 bases between. The V gene's germline CDR1 is MNHEY and CDR2 SVGAGI. This CDR3 is CASSSGDPGNQPQHF. The CDR3, as DNA: TGTGCCAGCAGTTCCGGAGACCCGGGCAATCAGCCCCAGCATTTT.

CDR3 residues: CASSPNSGGALETQYF. The DNA for the CDR3 is TGTGCCAGCTCACCGAATAGCGGGGGGGCGTTGGAGACCCAGTACTTC. V and J are TRBV18 and TRBJ2-5; TRBD2 agrees at 11 bases. With 3 bases clipped from V and 5 bases from J, the junction kept 8 bases outside the gene matches. CDR3 length: 16 amino acids. Per germline, CDR1 KGHSH and CDR2 LQKENI.

V is TRBV5-1 and J is TRBJ1-6; D is unresolved. Trimming took 4 bases from V and 6 from J, leaving 17 bases between them. In germline, CDR1 is SGHRS, CDR2 YFSETQ. CDR3 length: 16 residues. The CDR3 coding sequence is TGCGCCAGCAGCCAGTCAGAAAATCTCTTTAATTCACCCCTCCACTTT. Residues: CASSQSENLFNSPLHF.

The chain has TRBV14 and TRBJ2-5, with a weak D call TRBD2 (5 bases). Germline assignment: CDR1 SGHDN and CDR2 FVKESK. V was pared by 0 bases and J by 0 bases, with 20 bases between. This CDR3 region has 19 residues. CDR3 nucleotide sequence: TGTGCCAGCAGCCAAGATCGTCGGCCGGGAAGGGTAGACCAAGAGACCCAGTACTTC. It translates to CASSQDRRPGRVDQETQYF.

This sequence joins TRBV5-4 and TRBJ2-5, with 10 bases that match TRBD1. V dropped 0 bases and J dropped 2; count of bases not matched to a gene: 4. Germline CDR1 reads SGHNT; CDR2 reads YYREEE (reference sequence). This CDR3 is 16 amino acids long. The DNA of the CDR3 is TGTGCCAGCAGCTTGGGACAGGGGGCTGGTCAAGAGACCCAGTACTTC. It encodes CASSLGQGAGQETQYF.

The CDR3 region is CASSQERLAGRGTQYF. DNA for the CDR3: TGCGCCAGCAGCCAAGAACGGCTAGCGGGCCGGGGTACGCAGTATTTT. This chain links TRBV4-1 with TRBJ2-3; TRBD2 matches at 8 bases. CDR1 and CDR2 (germline): MGHRA, YSYEKL. The ends lost 0 bases at V and 8 bases at J; junction bases unmatched: 10. CDR3 length: 16 residues.

The CDR3: CASSLEGQGWTEAFF. The DNA for the CDR3 is TGCGCCAGCAGCTTGGAAGGACAGGGGTGGACTGAAGCTTTCTTT. The chain combines TRBV5-1 with TRBJ1-1; 9 bases fit TRBD1. The CDR3 is 15 amino acids. V dropped 0 bases and J dropped 5; count of bases not matched to a gene: 5. Germline CDR1 SGHRS, CDR2 YFSETQ.

The chain recombines TRBV9 with TRBJ2-2, with D perhaps matching TRBD2 (5 bases). This CDR3 comprises 15 residues. Trimming pared 0 bases from V and 1 base from J, leaving 7 bases between. CDR1 and CDR2 (germline): SGDLS, YYNGEE. In DNA form, the CDR3 reads TGTGCCAGCAGCGTAGACGGGGTGAACACCGGGGAGCTGTTTTTT. It specifies CASSVDGVNTGELFF.

This chain uses TRBV6-6 with TRBJ1-2; 7 nucleotides match TRBD1. The J segment lost 2 bases and the V segment lost 2 bases, leaving 5 bases of the junction unmatched. Germline V gives CDR1 MNHNY, CDR2 SVGAGI (reference sequence). The CDR3 is 15 amino acids. Written as DNA, the CDR3 is TGTGCCAGCAGTTACCCCCTACAGGGGAACTATGGCTACACCTTC. It specifies CASSYPLQGNYGYTF.

The chain links TRBV28 to TRBJ1-1; 10 nucleotides match TRBD1. The V gene's germline CDR1 is MDHEN and CDR2 SYDVKM. After removal of 6 bases from V and 6 bases from J, the junction contained 7 bases not matched to a gene. The length of the CDR3 is 14 residues. CDR3 DNA sequence: TGTGCCAGCAGCTCGGACAGGGGGGGGCCTGAAGCTTTCTTT. It encodes CASSSDRGGPEAFF.

The gene calls are TRBV18 and TRBJ1-3; 10 bases match TRBD1. This CDR3 region has 15 residues. J gave up 4 bases and V 5 bases, and 5 bases lay outside the gene matches. In germline, CDR1 is KGHSH, CDR2 LQKENI. In DNA, the CDR3 is TGTGCCAGCTCAGCGGGACAGGGGTCCGGAAACACCATATATTTT. Amino acids: CASSAGQGSGNTIYF.

The CDR3 nucleotides are TGTGCCAGCAGCCCGGGGAGTGCTAATGAAAAACTGTTTTTT. It yields the protein CASSPGSANEKLFF. This chain uses TRBV6-1 with TRBJ1-4; D is uncertain. V was shortened by 6 bases and J by 3 bases, with 11 bases between the two germline ends. The CDR3 contains 14 residues. Per the germline V gene, CDR1 is MNHNS and CDR2 is SASEGT.

The chain recombines TRBV11-2 with TRBJ1-1; 11 nucleotides line up with TRBD1. The CDR3 contains 13 residues. V dropped 5 bases and J dropped 7; count of bases not matched to a gene: 3. Per the germline V gene, CDR1 is SGHAT and CDR2 is FQNNGV. DNA of the CDR3: TGTGCCAGCAGCCAAGGGACAGGGGGTGAAGCTTTCTTT. As protein: CASSQGTGGEAFF.